Reported below is one T cell receptor beta chain. Its antigen is not known. The sample belongs to a study of Tregs in tolerant kidney transplant recipients. Recipients received nonmyeloablative bone marrow transplants from related graft donors, with transient mixed chimerism. Clones were read by immunoSEQ multiplex PCR, and TCRdb kept only the in-frame ones, dropping some. In all, the sample yields about 15,000 clones. Study-level findings and limits: Few patients were studied, so findings need validation in larger groups. Biological reproducibility was not directly addressed in this study.

The source is a human patient who received a combined kidney and bone marrow transplant. The graft donor may have given rise to some T cells. This specimen consisted of CD4+ T cells from blood (PBMCs), obtained 12 months after the transplant.

The DNA read from the CDR3 is TGTGCCAGCAGCCTGCAAGCTGACTCCTACGAG. Its translation is CASSLQADSYE. From start to end, the CDR3 is CASSLQADSYEQYF. The V gene is TRBV11-2, the J gene TRBJ2-7; D not resolved. The CDR3 goes on 3 residues after the read ends, and that part is filled in from the germline J gene. The V gene's germline CDR1 is SGHAT and CDR2 FQNNGV. The length of the CDR3 is 14 residues. Trimming left V 5 bases short and J 0 bases short, with 11 bases between.